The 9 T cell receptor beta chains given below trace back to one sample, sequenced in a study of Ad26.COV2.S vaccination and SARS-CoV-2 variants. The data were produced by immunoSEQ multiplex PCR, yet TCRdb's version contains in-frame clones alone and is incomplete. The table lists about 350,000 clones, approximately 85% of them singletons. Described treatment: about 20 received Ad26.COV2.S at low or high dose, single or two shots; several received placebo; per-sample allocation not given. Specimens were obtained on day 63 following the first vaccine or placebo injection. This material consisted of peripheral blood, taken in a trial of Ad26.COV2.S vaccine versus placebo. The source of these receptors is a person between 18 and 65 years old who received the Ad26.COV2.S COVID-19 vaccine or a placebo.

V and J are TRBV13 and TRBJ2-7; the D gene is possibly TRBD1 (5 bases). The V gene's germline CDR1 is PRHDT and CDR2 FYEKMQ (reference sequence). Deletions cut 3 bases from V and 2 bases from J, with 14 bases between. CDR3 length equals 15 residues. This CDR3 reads CASSFDGAFTYEQYF. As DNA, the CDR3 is TGTGCCAGCAGCTTTGATGGGGCTTTTACCTACGAGCAGTACTTC.

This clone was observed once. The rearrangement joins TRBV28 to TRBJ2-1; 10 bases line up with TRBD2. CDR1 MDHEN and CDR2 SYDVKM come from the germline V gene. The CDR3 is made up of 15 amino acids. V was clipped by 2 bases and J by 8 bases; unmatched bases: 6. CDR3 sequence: CASSLTSGIFDEQFF. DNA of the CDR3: TGTGCCAGCAGTTTAACTAGCGGGATTTTCGATGAGCAGTTCTTC.

CDR3 residues: CASTDRGRDKQYF. The CDR3 DNA is TGTGCCAGCACCGACAGGGGGCGTGACAAGCAGTACTTC. V and J are TRBV28 and TRBJ2-7; TRBD1 matches 10 bases. V dropped 7 bases and J dropped 8; count of bases not matched to a gene: 8. Germline CDR1 MDHEN, CDR2 SYDVKM. The CDR3 is made up of 13 amino acids.

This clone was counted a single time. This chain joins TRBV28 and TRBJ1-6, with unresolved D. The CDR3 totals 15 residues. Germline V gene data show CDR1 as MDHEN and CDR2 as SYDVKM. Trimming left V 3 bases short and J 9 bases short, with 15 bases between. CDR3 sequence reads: CASSFEGISISPLHF. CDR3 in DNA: TGTGCCAGCAGTTTCGAGGGTATATCGATTTCACCCCTCCACTTT.

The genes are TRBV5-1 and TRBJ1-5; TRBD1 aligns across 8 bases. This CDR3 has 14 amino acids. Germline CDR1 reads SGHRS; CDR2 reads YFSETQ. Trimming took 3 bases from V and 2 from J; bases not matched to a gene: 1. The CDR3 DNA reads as TGCGCCAGCAGCTGGGGACAGGGCAATCAGCCCCAGCATTTT. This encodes CASSWGQGNQPQHF.

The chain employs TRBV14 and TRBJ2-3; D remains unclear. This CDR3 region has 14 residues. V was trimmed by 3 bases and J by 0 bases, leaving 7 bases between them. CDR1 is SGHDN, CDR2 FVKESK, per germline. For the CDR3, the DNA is TGTGCCAGCAGCCAGACAACTAGCACAGATACGCAGTATTTT. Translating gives CASSQTTSTDTQYF.

The CDR3 here is CASSAEAGAYNEQFF. The CDR3 DNA reads TGTGCCAGCAGCGCAGAAGCGGGGGCTTACAATGAGCAGTTCTTC. The V and J genes are TRBV7-2 and TRBJ2-1, with 8 bases lining up with TRBD2. V was clipped by 5 bases and J by 4 bases; unmatched bases: 7. Germline V CDR1 and CDR2: SGHTA, FQGNSA. CDR3 length: 15 amino acids.

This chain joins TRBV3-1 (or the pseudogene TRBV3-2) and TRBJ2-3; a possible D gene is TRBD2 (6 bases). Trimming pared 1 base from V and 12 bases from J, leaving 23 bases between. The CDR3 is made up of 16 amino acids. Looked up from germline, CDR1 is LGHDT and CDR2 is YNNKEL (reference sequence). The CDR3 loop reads CASSQVGTPLGGSQYF. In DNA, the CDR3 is TGTGCCAGCAGCCAAGTTGGGACTCCCCTTGGAGGATCACAGTATTTT.

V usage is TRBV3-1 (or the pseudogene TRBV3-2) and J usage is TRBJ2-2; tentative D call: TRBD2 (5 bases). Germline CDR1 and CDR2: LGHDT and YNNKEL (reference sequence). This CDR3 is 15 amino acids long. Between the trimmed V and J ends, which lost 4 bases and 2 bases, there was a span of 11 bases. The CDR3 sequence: CASSRGPYNTGELFF. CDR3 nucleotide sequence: TGTGCCAGCAGCCGCGGGCCATACAACACCGGGGAGCTGTTTTTT.